One and the same sample provided the 9 T cell receptor beta chains below, sequenced in a study of cytomegalovirus exposure and HLA in healthy donors (TCRdb year 2017). Library construction relied on the immunoSEQ multiplex PCR assay. For the multiplex PCR, a mixture combining 60 forward primers for TCR Vbeta segments and 13 reverse primers for TCR Jbeta segments was used. The table comes from immuneACCESS by way of TCRdb, which keeps in-frame sequences with V and J called. Part of the clones is missing from these tables; in studies checked, under half for an unresolved V gene and the rest for unknown reasons. The sample has 160,000 or so clones on record, 70% to 85% of them singletons. Of the sample, 4.3% is held by the ten largest clones. The sample consisted of PBMCs. The receptors here all came from a man aged 40-50 years in good health and CMV-seronegative.

V and J are TRBV19 and TRBJ1-5, with TRBD1 matching over 7 bases. This CDR3 is built from 14 residues. The trim removed 5 bases at V and 5 bases at J, leaving 6 bases unmatched. The germline CDR1 and CDR2 sequences are LNHDA and SQIVND (reference sequence). CDR3 amino acids: CASSWDSRDQPQHF. DNA of the CDR3: TGTGCCAGTAGTTGGGACAGCCGAGATCAGCCCCAGCATTTT.

This clone appeared a single time. This chain links TRBV30 with TRBJ1-1, with 8 nucleotides matching TRBD1. With V trimmed by 2 bases and J by 7 bases, 6 bases remained unmatched. The CDR3 has 13 amino acids. The germline V gene encodes CDR1 GTSNPN and CDR2 SVGIG (reference sequence). This CDR3 is CAWSYGQGNEAFF. CDR3 DNA sequence: TGTGCCTGGAGTTATGGACAGGGTAATGAAGCTTTCTTT.

CDR3 protein: CASSSTGTGNVQETQYF. As DNA, the CDR3 is TGTGCCAGCAGCTCAACCGGGACAGGGAATGTTCAAGAGACCCAGTACTTC. The chain joins TRBV13 to TRBJ2-5; 9 nucleotides agree with TRBD1. Trimming at V came to 4 bases and at J to 2 bases, leaving 11 bases not matched to a gene. The germline gives CDR1 PRHDT, CDR2 FYEKMQ (reference sequence). This CDR3 has 17 residues.

The J gene is TRBJ1-2, the V gene TRBV6-5; 8 bases fit TRBD1. Per germline, CDR1 MNHEY and CDR2 SVGAGI. The length of the CDR3 is 14 residues. The J segment lost 8 bases and the V segment lost 6 bases, leaving 11 bases of the junction unmatched. The CDR3 DNA reads as TGTGCCAGCAGGCCGGGACAGGTTCTGGGAGGCTACACCTTC. It is translated as CASRPGQVLGGYTF.

V and J are TRBV5-1 and TRBJ1-1, with D tentatively TRBD1 (6 bases). Germline V gives CDR1 SGHRS, CDR2 YFSETQ. Trimming left V 0 bases short and J 5 bases short, with 11 bases between. The CDR3 contains 14 residues. The CDR3 coding sequence is TGCGCCAGCAGCTTGGGTCTGGGGGCGACTGAAGCTTTCTTT. Translation: CASSLGLGATEAFF.

This chain uses TRBV7-8 with TRBJ1-6; 9 bases match TRBD1. Germline assignment: CDR1 SGHVS and CDR2 FQNEAQ. This CDR3 region has 15 residues. The J segment lost 7 bases and the V segment lost 5 bases, leaving 6 bases of the junction unmatched. This chain's CDR3 is CASSDTGTGNSPLHF. The CDR3 DNA reads as TGTGCCAGCAGCGATACCGGGACAGGGAATTCACCCCTCCACTTT.

As for this clone: A junction boundary mismatches the germline segment, possibly from a read error. The sample has other DNA sequences that encode this CDR3 too. V and J are TRBV6-1 and TRBJ2-2, with D tentatively TRBD2 (6 bases). The CDR3 consists of 14 residues. Germline V gene lookup returns CDR1 MNHNS and CDR2 SASEGT. This CDR3 is CASKRDSRERELFF. For the CDR3, the DNA is TGCGCCAGCAAACGGGACTCCCGGGAACGGGAGCTGTTTTTT.

This rearrangement joins TRBV19 to TRBJ1-1; tentative D call: TRBD1 (6 bases). The CDR3 is made up of 15 amino acids. Germline V gene lookup returns CDR1 LNHDA and CDR2 SQIVND (reference sequence). Trimming shortened V by 4 bases and J by 1 base, and 13 bases separated the two germline ends. The chain's CDR3 is CASSTRGSGNTEAFF. The CDR3 DNA is TGTGCCAGTAGTACGAGGGGGAGTGGGAACACTGAAGCTTTCTTT.

The rearrangement uses TRBV27 and TRBJ2-2; the D gene is possibly TRBD1 (6 bases). The V gene's germline CDR1 is MNHEY and CDR2 SMNVEV (reference sequence). The CDR3 is 16 residues long. V lost 10 bases, J lost 0 bases, and 18 bases lay in between. For the CDR3, the DNA is TGTGCCACCCAAAAAGGGGGAAGATCGAACACCGGGGAGCTGTTTTTT. It translates to CATQKGGRSNTGELFF.